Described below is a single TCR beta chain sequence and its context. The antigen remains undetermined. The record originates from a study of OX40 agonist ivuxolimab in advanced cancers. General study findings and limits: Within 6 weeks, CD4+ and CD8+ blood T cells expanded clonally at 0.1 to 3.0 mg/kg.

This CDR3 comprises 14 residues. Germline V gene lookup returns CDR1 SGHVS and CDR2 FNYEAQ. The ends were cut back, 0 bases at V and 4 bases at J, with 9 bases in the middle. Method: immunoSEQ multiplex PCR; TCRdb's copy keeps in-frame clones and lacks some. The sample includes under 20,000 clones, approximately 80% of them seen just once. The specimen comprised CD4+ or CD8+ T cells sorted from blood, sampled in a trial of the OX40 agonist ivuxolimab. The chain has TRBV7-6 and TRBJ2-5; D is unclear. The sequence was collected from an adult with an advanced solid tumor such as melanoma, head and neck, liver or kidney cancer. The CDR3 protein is CASSLASGSETQYF. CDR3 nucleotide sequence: TGTGCCAGCAGCTTAGCTAGTGGGTCAGAGACCCAGTACTTC.